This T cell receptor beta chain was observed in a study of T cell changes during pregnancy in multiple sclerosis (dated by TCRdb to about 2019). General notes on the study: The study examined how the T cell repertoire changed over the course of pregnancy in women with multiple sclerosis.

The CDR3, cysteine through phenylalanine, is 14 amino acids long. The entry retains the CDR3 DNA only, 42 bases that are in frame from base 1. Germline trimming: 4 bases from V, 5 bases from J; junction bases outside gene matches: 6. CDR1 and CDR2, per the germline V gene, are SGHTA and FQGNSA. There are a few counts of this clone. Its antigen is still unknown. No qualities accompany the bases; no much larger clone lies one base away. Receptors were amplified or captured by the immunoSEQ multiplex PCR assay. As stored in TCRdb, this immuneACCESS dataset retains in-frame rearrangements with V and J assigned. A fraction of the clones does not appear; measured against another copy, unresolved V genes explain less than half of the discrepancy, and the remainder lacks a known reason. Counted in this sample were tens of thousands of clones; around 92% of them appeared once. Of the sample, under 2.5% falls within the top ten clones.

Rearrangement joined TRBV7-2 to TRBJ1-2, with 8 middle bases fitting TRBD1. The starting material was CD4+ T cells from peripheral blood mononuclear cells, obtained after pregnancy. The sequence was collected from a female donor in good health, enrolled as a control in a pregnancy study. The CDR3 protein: CASSSSGGAYGYTF. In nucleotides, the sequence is TGTGCCAGCAGCTCCTCAGGGGGCGCTTATGGCTACACCTTC.